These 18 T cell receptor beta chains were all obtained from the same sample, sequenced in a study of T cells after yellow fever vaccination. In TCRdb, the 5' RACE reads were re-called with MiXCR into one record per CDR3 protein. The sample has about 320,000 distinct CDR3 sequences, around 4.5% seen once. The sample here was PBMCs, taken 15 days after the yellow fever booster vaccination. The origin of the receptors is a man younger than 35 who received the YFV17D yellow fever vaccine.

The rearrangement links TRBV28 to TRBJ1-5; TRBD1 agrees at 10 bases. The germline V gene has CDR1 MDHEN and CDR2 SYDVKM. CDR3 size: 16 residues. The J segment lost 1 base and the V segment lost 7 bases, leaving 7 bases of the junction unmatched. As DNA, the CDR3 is TGTGCCAGCACCAGACGACAGGGGGCAAGCAATCAGCCCCAGCATTTT. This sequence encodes CASTRRQGASNQPQHF.

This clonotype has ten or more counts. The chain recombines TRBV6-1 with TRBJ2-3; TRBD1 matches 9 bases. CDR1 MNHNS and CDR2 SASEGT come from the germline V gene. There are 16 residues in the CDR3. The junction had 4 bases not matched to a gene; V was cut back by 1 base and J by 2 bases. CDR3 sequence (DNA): TGTGCCAGCAGTGAAGTCACAGGGGGCATCACAGATACGCAGTATTTT. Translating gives CASSEVTGGITDTQYF.

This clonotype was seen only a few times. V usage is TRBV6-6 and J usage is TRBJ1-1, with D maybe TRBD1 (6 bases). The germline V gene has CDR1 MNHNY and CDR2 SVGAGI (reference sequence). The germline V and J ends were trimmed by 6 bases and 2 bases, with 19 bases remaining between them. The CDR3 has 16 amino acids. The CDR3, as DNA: TGTGCCAGCAGACCCGGGGGGGCGCGGAGAAACACTGAAGCTTTCTTT. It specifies CASRPGGARRNTEAFF.

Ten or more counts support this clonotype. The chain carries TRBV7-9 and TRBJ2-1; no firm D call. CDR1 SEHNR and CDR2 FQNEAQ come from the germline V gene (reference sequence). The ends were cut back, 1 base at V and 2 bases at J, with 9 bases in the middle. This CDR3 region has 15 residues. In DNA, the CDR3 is TGTGCCAGCAGCTTAGTCCGGCTTCCCTACAATGAGCAGTTCTTC. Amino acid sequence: CASSLVRLPYNEQFF.

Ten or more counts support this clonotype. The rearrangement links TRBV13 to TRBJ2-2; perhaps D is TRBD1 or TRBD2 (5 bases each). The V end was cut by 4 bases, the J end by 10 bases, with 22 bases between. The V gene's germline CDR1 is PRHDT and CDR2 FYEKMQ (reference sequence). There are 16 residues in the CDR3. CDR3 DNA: TGTGCCAGCAGCTCTACGGATCCGGGACCTAGGGAGGAGCTGTTTTTT. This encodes CASSSTDPGPREELFF.

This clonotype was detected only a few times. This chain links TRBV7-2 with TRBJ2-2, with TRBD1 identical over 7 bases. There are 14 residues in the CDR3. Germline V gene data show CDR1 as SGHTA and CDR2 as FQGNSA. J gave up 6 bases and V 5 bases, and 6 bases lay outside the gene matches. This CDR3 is CASSDGQVAGELFF. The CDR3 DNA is TGTGCCAGCAGCGACGGACAGGTTGCCGGGGAGCTGTTTTTT.

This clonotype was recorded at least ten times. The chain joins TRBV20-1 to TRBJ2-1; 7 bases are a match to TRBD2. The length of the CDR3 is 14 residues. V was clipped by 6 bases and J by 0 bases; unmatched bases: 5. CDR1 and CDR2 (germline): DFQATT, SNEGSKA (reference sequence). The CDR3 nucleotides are TGCAGTGCACTTGGACTAGACTCCTACAATGAGCAGTTCTTC. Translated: CSALGLDSYNEQFF.

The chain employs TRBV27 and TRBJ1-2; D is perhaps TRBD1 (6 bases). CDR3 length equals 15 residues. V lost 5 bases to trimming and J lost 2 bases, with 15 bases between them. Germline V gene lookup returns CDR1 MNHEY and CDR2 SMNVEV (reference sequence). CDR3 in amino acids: CASSSPGGANYGYTF. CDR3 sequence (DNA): TGTGCCAGCAGTAGCCCGGGGGGCGCAAACTATGGCTACACCTTC.

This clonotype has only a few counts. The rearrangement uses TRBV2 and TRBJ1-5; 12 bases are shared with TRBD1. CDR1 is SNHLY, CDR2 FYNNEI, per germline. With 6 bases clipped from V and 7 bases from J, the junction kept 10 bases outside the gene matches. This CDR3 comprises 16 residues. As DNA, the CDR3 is TGTGCCAGCAGCGCCCCGGGACAGGGGGCTGCGCAGCCCCAGCATTTT. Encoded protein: CASSAPGQGAAQPQHF.

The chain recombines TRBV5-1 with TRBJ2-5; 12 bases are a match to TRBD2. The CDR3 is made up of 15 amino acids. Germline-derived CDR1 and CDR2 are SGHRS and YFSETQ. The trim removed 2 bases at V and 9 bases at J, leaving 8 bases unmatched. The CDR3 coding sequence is TGCGCCAGCAGCTTAGGGACTAGCGGGTTCGGGGCCCAGTACTTC. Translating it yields CASSLGTSGFGAQYF.

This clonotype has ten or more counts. The CDR3: CASSGSRGESGELFF. In nucleotides, the CDR3 is TGCGCCAGCAGCGGCTCCCGGGGGGAATCCGGGGAGCTGTTTTTT. The chain is built from TRBV5-1 and TRBJ2-2, with TRBD2 matching over 7 bases. V shed 4 bases and J 6 bases; nucleotides not matched to a gene: 9. Germline assignment: CDR1 SGHRS and CDR2 YFSETQ. The CDR3 loop spans 15 amino acids. Filled out from reference TRBV5-1 and TRBJ2-2, the complete variable domain reads KAGVTQTPRYLIKTRGQQVTLSCSPISGHRSVSWYQQTPGQGLQFLFEYFSETQRNKGNFPGRFSGRQFSNSRSEMNVSTLELGDSALYLCASSGSRGESGELFFGEGSRLTVL.

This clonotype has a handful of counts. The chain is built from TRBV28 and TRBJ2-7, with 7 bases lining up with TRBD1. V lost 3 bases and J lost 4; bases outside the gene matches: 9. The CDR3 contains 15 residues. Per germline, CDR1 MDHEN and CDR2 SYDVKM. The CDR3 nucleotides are TGTGCCAGCAGTTTTATGGTAAGGGGGCAATACGAGCAGTACGTC. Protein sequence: CASSFMVRGQYEQYV.

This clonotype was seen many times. The CDR3 DNA follows: TGTGCCAGCAGTTTTCGACTAGCGGGGGGGGAGACCCAGTACTTC. The encoded protein is CASSFRLAGGETQYF. This chain connects TRBV7-2 to TRBJ2-5; 14 nucleotides line up with TRBD2. Germline CDR1 reads SGHTA; CDR2 reads FQGNSA. The V gene end was trimmed by 6 bases and the J gene end by 5 bases; junction bases not matched to a gene: 5. The CDR3 consists of 15 residues. The complete variable domain, with remaining parts taken from reference TRBV7-2 and TRBJ2-5, reads GAGVSQSPSNKVTEKGKDVELRCDPISGHTALYWYRQSLGQGLEFLIYFQGNSAPDKSGLPSDRFSAERTGGSVSTLTIQRTQQEDSAVYLCASSFRLAGGETQYFGPGTRLLVL.

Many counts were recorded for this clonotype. This chain's CDR3 is CATSDPGTGNHQPQHF. In DNA, the CDR3 is TGTGCCACCAGTGATCCCGGGACAGGGAACCATCAGCCCCAGCATTTT. This chain connects TRBV24-1 to TRBJ1-5, with TRBD1 matching over 9 bases. In germline, CDR1 is KGHDR, CDR2 SFDVKD. This CDR3 has 16 residues. Trimming at V came to 3 bases and at J to 5 bases, leaving 7 bases not matched to a gene.

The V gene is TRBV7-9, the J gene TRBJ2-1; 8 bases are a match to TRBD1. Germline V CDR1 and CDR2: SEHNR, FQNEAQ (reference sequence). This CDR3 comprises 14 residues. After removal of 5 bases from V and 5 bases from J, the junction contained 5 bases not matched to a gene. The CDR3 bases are TGTGCCAGCAGCGCCCCGGGACAGGACAATGAGCAGTTCTTC. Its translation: CASSAPGQDNEQFF.

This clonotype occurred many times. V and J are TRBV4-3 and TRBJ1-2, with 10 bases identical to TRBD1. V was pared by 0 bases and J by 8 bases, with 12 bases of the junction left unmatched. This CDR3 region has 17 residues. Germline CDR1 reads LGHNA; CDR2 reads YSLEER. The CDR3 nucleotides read TGCGCCAGCAGCCAAGACGTCCCGGGACAGGGGTTTGGGGGCTACACCTTC. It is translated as CASSQDVPGQGFGGYTF.

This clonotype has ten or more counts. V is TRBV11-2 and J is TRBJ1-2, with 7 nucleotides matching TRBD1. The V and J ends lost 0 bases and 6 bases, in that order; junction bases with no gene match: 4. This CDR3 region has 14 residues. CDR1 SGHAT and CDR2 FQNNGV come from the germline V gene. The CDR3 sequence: CASSLDPQGDGYTF. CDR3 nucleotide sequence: TGTGCCAGCAGCTTAGATCCGCAGGGGGATGGCTACACCTTC.

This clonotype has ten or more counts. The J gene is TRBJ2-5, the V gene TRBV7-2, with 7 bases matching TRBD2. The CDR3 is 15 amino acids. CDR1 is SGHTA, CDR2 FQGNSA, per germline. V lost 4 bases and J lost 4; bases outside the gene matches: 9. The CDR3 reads CASSSRPGRGETQYF. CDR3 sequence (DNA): TGTGCCAGCAGCTCCCGCCCGGGGAGGGGAGAGACCCAGTACTTC.